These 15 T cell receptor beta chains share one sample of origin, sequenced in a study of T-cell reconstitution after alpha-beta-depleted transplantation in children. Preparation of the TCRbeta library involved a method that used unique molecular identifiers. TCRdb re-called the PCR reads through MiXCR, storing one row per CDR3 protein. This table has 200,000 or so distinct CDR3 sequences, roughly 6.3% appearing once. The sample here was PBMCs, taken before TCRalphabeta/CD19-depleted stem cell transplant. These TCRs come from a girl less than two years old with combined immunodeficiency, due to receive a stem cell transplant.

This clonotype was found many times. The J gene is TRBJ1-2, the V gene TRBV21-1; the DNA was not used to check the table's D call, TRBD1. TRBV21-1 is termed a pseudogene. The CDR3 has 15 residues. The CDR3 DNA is TGTGCCAGCAGGGAAGAGACAGGAGAGTTCTATGGCTACACCTTC. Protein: CASREETGEFYGYTF.

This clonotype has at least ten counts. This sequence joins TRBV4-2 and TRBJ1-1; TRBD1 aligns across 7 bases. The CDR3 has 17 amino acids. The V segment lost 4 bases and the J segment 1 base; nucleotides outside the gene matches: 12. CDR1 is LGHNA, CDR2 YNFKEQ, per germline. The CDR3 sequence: CASSLNRGLGPNTEAFF. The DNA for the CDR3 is TGTGCCAGCAGCCTCAACAGGGGTTTAGGACCGAACACTGAAGCTTTCTTT.

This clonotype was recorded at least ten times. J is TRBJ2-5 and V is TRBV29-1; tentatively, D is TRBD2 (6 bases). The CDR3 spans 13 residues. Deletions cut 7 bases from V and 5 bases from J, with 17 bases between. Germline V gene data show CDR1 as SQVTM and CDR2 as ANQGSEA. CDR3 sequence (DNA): TGCAGCGCCTATCCCGGGGACTCCGAGACCCAGTACTTC. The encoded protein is CSAYPGDSETQYF.

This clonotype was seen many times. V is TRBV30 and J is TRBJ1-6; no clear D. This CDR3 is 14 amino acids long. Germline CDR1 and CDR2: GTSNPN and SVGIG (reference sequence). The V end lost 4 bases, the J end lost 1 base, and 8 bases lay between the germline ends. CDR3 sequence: CAWNGKSYNSPLHF. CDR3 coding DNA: TGTGCCTGGAACGGAAAGTCCTATAATTCACCCCTCCACTTT.

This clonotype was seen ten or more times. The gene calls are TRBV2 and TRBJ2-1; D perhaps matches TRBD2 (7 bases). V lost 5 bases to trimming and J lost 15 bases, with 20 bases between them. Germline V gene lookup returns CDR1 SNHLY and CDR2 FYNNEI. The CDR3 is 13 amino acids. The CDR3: CASSIPLRGGSFF. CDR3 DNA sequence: TGTGCCAGCAGTATCCCCCTCAGGGGAGGGTCGTTCTTC.

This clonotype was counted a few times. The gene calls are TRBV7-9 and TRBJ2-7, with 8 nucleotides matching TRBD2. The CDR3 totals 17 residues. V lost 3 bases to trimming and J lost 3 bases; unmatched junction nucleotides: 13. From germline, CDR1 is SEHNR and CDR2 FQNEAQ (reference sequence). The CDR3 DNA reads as TGTGCCAGCAGCTTTCCCGTTTCGGGGACTAGTGACTACGAGCAGTACTTC. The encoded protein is CASSFPVSGTSDYEQYF.

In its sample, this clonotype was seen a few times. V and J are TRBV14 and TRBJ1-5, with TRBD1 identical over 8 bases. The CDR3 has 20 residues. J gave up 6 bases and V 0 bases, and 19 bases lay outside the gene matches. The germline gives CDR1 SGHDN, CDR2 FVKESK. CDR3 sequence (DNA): TGTGCCAGCAGCCAAGATCGTTGGGGGACAGGCCCCACCAATCGTCAGCCCCAGCATTTT. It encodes CASSQDRWGTGPTNRQPQHF.

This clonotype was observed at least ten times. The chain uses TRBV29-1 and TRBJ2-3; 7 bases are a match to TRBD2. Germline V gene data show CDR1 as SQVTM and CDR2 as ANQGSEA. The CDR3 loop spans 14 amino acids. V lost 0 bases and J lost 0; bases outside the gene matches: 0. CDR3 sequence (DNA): TGCAGCGTTGAAGAGGGGGGGAGCACAGATACGCAGTATTTT. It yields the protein CSVEEGGSTDTQYF.

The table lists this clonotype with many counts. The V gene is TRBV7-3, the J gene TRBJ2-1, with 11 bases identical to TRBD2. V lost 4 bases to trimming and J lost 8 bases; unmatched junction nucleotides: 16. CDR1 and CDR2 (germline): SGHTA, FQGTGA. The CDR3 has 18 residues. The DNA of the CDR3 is TGTGCCAGCAGCTCTTTTAGGCCTGGACTAGCGGGTCCCCATGAGCAGTTCTTC. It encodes CASSSFRPGLAGPHEQFF. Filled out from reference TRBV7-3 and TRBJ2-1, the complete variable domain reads GAGVSQTPSNKVTEKGKYVELRCDPISGHTALYWYRQSLGQGPEFLIYFQGTGAADDSGLPNDRFFAVRPEGSVSTLKIQRTERGDSAVYLCASSSFRPGLAGPHEQFFGPGTRLTVL.

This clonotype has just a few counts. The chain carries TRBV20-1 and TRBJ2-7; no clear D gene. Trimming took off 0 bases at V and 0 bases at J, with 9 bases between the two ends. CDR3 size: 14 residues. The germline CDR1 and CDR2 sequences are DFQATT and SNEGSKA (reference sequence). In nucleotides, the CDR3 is TGCAGTGCTAGAGATCTACAGAGCTCCTACGAGCAGTACTTC. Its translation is CSARDLQSSYEQYF.

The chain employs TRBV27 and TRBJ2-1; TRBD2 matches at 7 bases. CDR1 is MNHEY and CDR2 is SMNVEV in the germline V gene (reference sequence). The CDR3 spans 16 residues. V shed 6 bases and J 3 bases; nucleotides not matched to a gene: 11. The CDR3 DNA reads TGTGCCAGCAGGGGAGGGCCAAGGCGGAGCTACAATGAGCAGTTCTTC. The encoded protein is CASRGGPRRSYNEQFF.

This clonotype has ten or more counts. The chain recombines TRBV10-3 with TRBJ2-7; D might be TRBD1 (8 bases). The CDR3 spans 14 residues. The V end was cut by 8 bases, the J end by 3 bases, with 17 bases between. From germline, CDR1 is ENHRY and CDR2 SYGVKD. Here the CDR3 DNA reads TGTGCCATCTCGAATACAGGGGGGGTCTACGAGCAGTACTTC. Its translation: CAISNTGGVYEQYF.

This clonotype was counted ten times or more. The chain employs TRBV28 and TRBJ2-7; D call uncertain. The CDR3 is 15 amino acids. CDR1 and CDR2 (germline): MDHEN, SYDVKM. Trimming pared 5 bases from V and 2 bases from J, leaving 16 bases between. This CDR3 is CASSNPRRRTYEQYF. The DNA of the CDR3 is TGTGCCAGCAGTAACCCGAGAAGACGGACCTACGAGCAGTACTTC.

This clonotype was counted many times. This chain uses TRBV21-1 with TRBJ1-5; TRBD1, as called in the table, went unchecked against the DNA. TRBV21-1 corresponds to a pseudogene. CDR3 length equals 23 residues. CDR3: CASSKAHARKNRDRCHSNQPQHF. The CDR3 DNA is TGTGCCAGCAGCAAAGCCCACGCCCGAAAAAACCGAGACAGGTGTCATAGCAATCAGCCCCAGCATTTT.

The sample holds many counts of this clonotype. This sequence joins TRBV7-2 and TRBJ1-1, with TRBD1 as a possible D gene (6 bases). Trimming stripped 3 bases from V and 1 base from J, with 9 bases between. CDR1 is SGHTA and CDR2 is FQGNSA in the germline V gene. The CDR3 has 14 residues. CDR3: CASSFWTANTEAFF. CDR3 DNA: TGTGCCAGCAGCTTCTGGACAGCGAACACTGAAGCTTTCTTT.